A single sample gave rise to the 31 T cell receptor beta chains below, sequenced in a study of T cells in Graves' hyperthyroidism and ophthalmopathy. The source material, RNA transcripts, was used to amplify TCR beta CDR3 regions. TCR CDR3 regions were first amplified by RT-PCR with HTBI primers. One entry per CDR3 protein, called by TCRdb with MiXCR from the multiplex PCR reads. The data show 200,000 or so distinct CDR3 sequences, about 17% seen once. Sequences were obtained from blood. Every receptor here comes from a woman aged 45-65 years with Graves' hyperthyroidism.

There are many counts of this clonotype. The rearrangement uses TRBV11-3 and TRBJ1-1, with D perhaps matching TRBD1 (6 bases). CDR3 length: 12 amino acids. CDR1 is SGHNT and CDR2 is YENEEA in the germline V gene. V gave up 1 base and J gave up 9 bases, with 9 bases separating them. The chain's CDR3 is CASSLVGGQAFF. The CDR3 DNA is TGTGCCAGCAGCTTAGTGGGGGGGCAAGCTTTCTTT.

Comments on this clonotype: Just one base apart from a much larger clone, this may be a read error. This rearrangement joins TRBV14 to TRBJ2-5; D is ambiguous. This CDR3 has 12 amino acids. CDR1 and CDR2 from the germline V gene are SGHDN and FVKESK. Trimming took off 1 base at V and 1 base at J, with 1 base between the two ends. The CDR3 sequence: CASSQAQETQYF. CDR3 DNA sequence: TGTGCCAGCAGCCAAGCCCAAGAGACCCAGTACTTC.

The chain combines TRBV5-1 with TRBJ2-1; D unclear. The ends were cut back, 4 bases at V and 5 bases at J, with 16 bases in the middle. This CDR3 is built from 15 residues. Germline V CDR1 and CDR2: SGHRS, YFSETQ. CDR3 amino acids: CASSPGPIPHNEQFF. The CDR3 DNA follows: TGCGCCAGCAGCCCCGGGCCCATCCCACACAATGAGCAGTTCTTC.

The V call is TRBV20-1, the J call TRBJ1-1; D remains unclear. V lost 0 bases and J lost 1, with 9 bases in between. Germline loops: CDR1 DFQATT, CDR2 SNEGSKA (reference sequence). The CDR3 spans 14 residues. CDR3 sequence (DNA): TGCAGTGCTAGAGAAGTAGGTCCGAACACTGAAGCTTTCTTT. As protein: CSAREVGPNTEAFF.

This clonotype was observed at least ten times. The rearrangement links TRBV28 to TRBJ1-1; 8 positions agree with TRBD1. Trimming at V came to 5 bases and at J to 0 bases, leaving 5 bases not matched to a gene. CDR3 length: 15 amino acids. From germline, CDR1 is MDHEN and CDR2 SYDVKM. For the CDR3, the DNA is TGTGCCAGCAGTACAGACAGGGGACTGAACACTGAAGCTTTCTTT. Translating gives CASSTDRGLNTEAFF.

At least ten counts were recorded for this clonotype. The V gene is TRBV5-6, the J gene TRBJ1-1; a possible D gene is TRBD1 (5 bases). The CDR3 length is 16 residues. The V gene lost 0 bases and the J gene lost 10 bases, with 22 bases spanning the gap. CDR1 and CDR2 from the germline V gene are SGHDT and YYEEEE. The CDR3 nucleotides read TGTGCCAGCAGCTTGGCCGGGCAAGGGACGGGTTCGGGAGCTTTCTTT. Translation gives CASSLAGQGTGSGAFF.

The gene calls are TRBV3-1 and TRBJ1-2; D gene unclear. The CDR3 loop spans 16 amino acids. From germline, CDR1 is LGHDT and CDR2 YNNKEL (reference sequence). The germline V and J ends were trimmed by 2 bases and 6 bases, with 19 bases remaining between them. The CDR3 region has the DNA TGTGCCAGCAGCCAAACTTTTGTGGAGGGTGCGCATGGCTACACCTTC. Encoded protein: CASSQTFVEGAHGYTF.

This clonotype was observed a handful of times. The CDR3 is CASSGRGTYNEQFF. The CDR3 DNA reads as TGTGCCAGCAGCGGGCGGGGGACTTACAATGAGCAGTTCTTC. The V gene is TRBV12-3 or TRBV12-4, the J gene TRBJ2-1, with 7 bases matching TRBD2. The CDR3 length is 14 residues. The V segment lost 6 bases and the J segment 4 bases; nucleotides outside the gene matches: 6.

The V gene is TRBV3-1, the J gene TRBJ2-5, with TRBD1 matching over 9 bases. J lost 0 bases, V lost 2 bases, and 4 bases had no gene match. This CDR3 has 16 amino acids. Per germline, CDR1 LGHDT and CDR2 YNNKEL (reference sequence). CDR3 amino acids: CASSQKGTGYQETQYF. The CDR3 DNA reads as TGTGCCAGCAGCCAAAAGGGGACAGGGTACCAAGAGACCCAGTACTTC.

This clonotype was detected only a few times. The rearrangement links TRBV29-1 to TRBJ2-4; the match to TRBD1 covers 10 bases. This CDR3 has 14 residues. Germline values: CDR1 SQVTM, CDR2 ANQGSEA. J lost 2 bases, V lost 7 bases, and 5 bases had no gene match. The CDR3 region has the DNA TGCAGCGCCGGACAGGGGGTTACCAAAAACATTCAGTACTTC. Translated: CSAGQGVTKNIQYF.

This clonotype was observed a handful of times. The chain recombines TRBV11-2 with TRBJ2-7; 7 nucleotides agree with TRBD2. CDR3 length: 14 residues. The ends lost 4 bases at V and 1 base at J; junction bases unmatched: 4. The V gene's germline CDR1 is SGHAT and CDR2 FQNNGV. The CDR3 spells CASSSTSESYEQYF. The CDR3, as DNA: TGTGCCAGCAGCTCAACTAGCGAATCCTACGAGCAGTACTTC.

This chain links TRBV7-8 with TRBJ2-7; no clear D gene. V was cut by 2 bases and J by 4 bases, with 9 bases left in between. Germline CDR1 and CDR2: SGHVS and FQNEAQ. The CDR3 length is 13 residues. The CDR3 nucleotides are TGTGCCAGCAGCTTACCAATAGGATACGAGCAGTACTTC. This encodes CASSLPIGYEQYF.

This clonotype was counted between two and nine times. The genes are TRBV6-1 and TRBJ1-2; 9 nucleotides line up with TRBD1. Germline V CDR1 and CDR2: MNHNS, SASEGT. The ends lost 5 bases at V and 2 bases at J; junction bases unmatched: 15. The CDR3 covers 18 residues. The CDR3 DNA sequence: TGTGCCAGCAGTTTCCAGGCATTTCCGGGACAGGGCAACTATGGCTACACCTTC. Translation: CASSFQAFPGQGNYGYTF.

The rearrangement links TRBV7-9 to TRBJ2-1, with 12 bases that match TRBD1. Germline values: CDR1 SEHNR, CDR2 FQNEAQ (reference sequence). The length of the CDR3 is 15 residues. Trimming took 5 bases from V and 7 from J; bases not matched to a gene: 6. The CDR3 nucleotides read TGTGCCAGCAGCCAGGGACAGGGGGCTGAGAATGAGCAGTTCTTC. Translation gives CASSQGQGAENEQFF. Filled out from reference TRBV7-9 and TRBJ2-1, the complete variable domain reads DTGVSQNPRHKITKRGQNVTFRCDPISEHNRLYWYRQTLGQGPEFLTYFQNEAQLEKSRLLSDRFSAERPKGSFSTLEIQRTEQGDSAMYLCASSQGQGAENEQFFGPGTRLTVL.

There are many counts of this clonotype. The gene calls are TRBV19 and TRBJ1-2; the match to TRBD1 covers 8 bases. Germline CDR1 reads LNHDA; CDR2 reads SQIVND (reference sequence). This CDR3 spans 14 amino acids. The V segment lost 6 bases and the J segment 4 bases; nucleotides outside the gene matches: 7. CDR3: CASRFGQGPYGYTF. Written as DNA, the CDR3 is TGTGCCAGTAGGTTTGGACAGGGCCCCTATGGCTACACCTTC.

This clonotype was observed at least ten times. V gene TRBV6-2 or TRBV6-3 combines with J gene TRBJ2-7; possible D gene TRBD2, 6 bases. CDR3 length: 14 amino acids. The V gene lost 5 bases and the J gene lost 2 bases, with 13 bases spanning the gap. Germline CDR1 reads MNHEY; CDR2 reads SVGEGT. The CDR3 sequence is CASSRGTRTYEQYF. The CDR3 region has the DNA TGTGCCAGCAGTCGCGGGACTCGAACCTACGAGCAGTACTTC.

This clonotype has at least ten counts. The rearrangement uses TRBV12-3 or TRBV12-4 and TRBJ2-7, with 7 bases aligning to TRBD2. V shed 3 bases, J shed 6 bases, and the junction held 8 bases outside the gene matches. The CDR3 consists of 14 residues. This chain's CDR3 is CASSLSAWGGEQYF. The CDR3 DNA sequence: TGTGCCAGCAGTTTGTCCGCATGGGGGGGCGAGCAGTACTTC.

V usage is TRBV6-2 or TRBV6-3 and J usage is TRBJ1-5; perhaps TRBD1 as D (5 bases). Germline CDR1 and CDR2: MNHEY and SVGEGT. The CDR3 loop spans 12 amino acids. V lost 4 bases, J lost 6 bases, and 7 bases lay in between. The CDR3 DNA is TGTGCCAGCAGTTTCGGGGGTCAGCCCCAGCATTTT. Amino acids: CASSFGGQPQHF.

The sample holds many counts of this clonotype. V is TRBV2 and J is TRBJ2-3, with 7 bases identical to TRBD2. This CDR3 has 14 amino acids. Germline V gene sequence: CDR1 SNHLY, CDR2 FYNNEI. V was pared by 7 bases and J by 0 bases, with 4 bases of the junction left unmatched. In DNA form, the CDR3 reads TGTGCCAGCATGGGAGGGGTTAGCACAGATACGCAGTATTTT. The encoded protein is CASMGGVSTDTQYF.

This clonotype was detected ten times or more. The chain employs TRBV30 and TRBJ2-2, with a tentative D call TRBD1 (5 bases). The germline CDR1 and CDR2 sequences are GTSNPN and SVGIG (reference sequence). The CDR3 runs 13 residues. V was shortened by 2 bases and J by 7 bases, with 11 bases between the two germline ends. In nucleotides, the CDR3 is TGTGCCTGGAGTTCAGGGCGTGGCGGGGAGCTGTTTTTT. Translation gives CAWSSGRGGELFF.

This clonotype was recorded many times. This rearrangement joins TRBV12-3 or TRBV12-4 to TRBJ1-1, with D hard to call. V was pared by 6 bases and J by 5 bases, with 16 bases between. The CDR3 runs to 14 residues. The CDR3 region is CASSDPRVWTEAFF. CDR3 DNA sequence: TGTGCCAGCAGCGACCCCCGGGTGTGGACTGAAGCTTTCTTT.

The chain combines TRBV28 with TRBJ1-1; D remains unclear. Per germline, CDR1 MDHEN and CDR2 SYDVKM. V was pared by 2 bases and J by 7 bases, with 8 bases between. This CDR3 is built from 12 residues. The CDR3, as DNA: TGTGCCAGCAGTTTAGGGCAGGTTGAAGCTTTCTTT. Translated: CASSLGQVEAFF.

Ten or more counts support this clonotype. The V gene is TRBV7-9, the J gene TRBJ1-3; 8 positions agree with TRBD1. Germline V gives CDR1 SEHNR, CDR2 FQNEAQ (reference sequence). Trimming removed 5 bases from V and 4 bases from J; junction bases left unmatched: 10. The CDR3 is 16 amino acids. This CDR3 is CASSRIGTGPGNTIYF. CDR3 nucleotides: TGTGCCAGCAGCCGGATCGGGACAGGCCCCGGAAACACCATATATTTT.

Ten or more counts support this clonotype. The CDR3 DNA sequence: TGCGCCAGCAGCACCGACAGGGGAACTGAAGCTTTCTTT. Translation gives CASSTDRGTEAFF. This chain uses TRBV5-1 with TRBJ1-1; 8 positions match TRBD1. After removal of 4 bases from V and 5 bases from J, the junction contained 4 bases not matched to a gene. Germline loops: CDR1 SGHRS, CDR2 YFSETQ. This CDR3 is built from 13 residues.

CDR3 sequence (DNA): TGTGCCAGCAGTTACGGGGGGAGGGAGACCCAGTACTTC. It codes for CASSYGGRETQYF. The J gene is TRBJ2-5, the V gene TRBV6-5; D might be TRBD2 (6 bases). The CDR3 covers 13 residues. Germline CDR1 is MNHEY and CDR2 is SVGAGI. The germline V and J ends were trimmed by 2 bases and 5 bases, with 9 bases remaining between them.

This clonotype occurred many times. The rearrangement links TRBV6-1 to TRBJ2-3; 8 positions match TRBD1. This CDR3 has 15 amino acids. Germline V CDR1 and CDR2: MNHNS, SASEGT. Trimming took 5 bases from V and 2 from J; bases not matched to a gene: 6. CDR3 bases: TGTGCCAGCAGTCCTGGACAGGGACTCACAGATACGCAGTATTTT. It is translated as CASSPGQGLTDTQYF.

V is TRBV2 and J is TRBJ2-3; the match to TRBD2 covers 8 bases. The V gene end was trimmed by 7 bases and the J gene end by 1 base; junction bases not matched to a gene: 7. CDR3 size: 15 residues. Germline loops: CDR1 SNHLY, CDR2 FYNNEI. In nucleotides, the CDR3 is TGTGCCAGCACCTTTAGCGGGGTGGGCACAGATACGCAGTATTTT. Amino acid sequence: CASTFSGVGTDTQYF.

This clonotype has at least ten counts. The rearrangement joins TRBV11-3 to TRBJ2-1, with a weak D call TRBD1 (5 bases). Trimming removed 8 bases at V and 7 bases at J, with 18 bases between. Germline CDR1 SGHNT, CDR2 YENEEA. The CDR3 totals 14 residues. The DNA for the CDR3 is TGTGCCAGCGGCAAGCCTAAGACAGTAAATGAGCAGTTCTTC. As protein: CASGKPKTVNEQFF.

This clonotype was detected many times. This rearrangement joins TRBV9 to TRBJ2-1, with 9 bases aligning to TRBD1. The germline gives CDR1 SGDLS, CDR2 YYNGEE. V trimming: 2 bases; J trimming: 6 bases; junction bases outside the gene matches: 6. The CDR3 runs 15 residues. CDR3 bases: TGTGCCAGCAGCGTCCGGGACAGGGATGTCAATGAGCAGTTCTTC. Protein: CASSVRDRDVNEQFF.

This clonotype was recorded at least ten times. The rearrangement uses TRBV9 and TRBJ1-2; a possible D gene is TRBD1 (6 bases). CDR3 length: 12 amino acids. Germline V gene data show CDR1 as SGDLS and CDR2 as YYNGEE. The V gene lost 4 bases and the J gene lost 4 bases, with 8 bases spanning the gap. CDR3 DNA: TGTGCCAGCAGCATGACAGGCTATGGCTACACCTTC. This sequence encodes CASSMTGYGYTF.

This clonotype appeared many times. The chain couples TRBV11-2 to TRBJ2-3, with 10 bases identical to TRBD2. CDR1 and CDR2 from the germline V gene are SGHAT and FQNNGV. Trimming removed 7 bases from V and 0 bases from J; junction bases left unmatched: 7. The CDR3 runs to 16 residues. DNA of the CDR3: TGTGCCAGCACTTCGGTAGCGGGAGGTAGCACAGATACGCAGTATTTT. Amino acid sequence: CASTSVAGGSTDTQYF.